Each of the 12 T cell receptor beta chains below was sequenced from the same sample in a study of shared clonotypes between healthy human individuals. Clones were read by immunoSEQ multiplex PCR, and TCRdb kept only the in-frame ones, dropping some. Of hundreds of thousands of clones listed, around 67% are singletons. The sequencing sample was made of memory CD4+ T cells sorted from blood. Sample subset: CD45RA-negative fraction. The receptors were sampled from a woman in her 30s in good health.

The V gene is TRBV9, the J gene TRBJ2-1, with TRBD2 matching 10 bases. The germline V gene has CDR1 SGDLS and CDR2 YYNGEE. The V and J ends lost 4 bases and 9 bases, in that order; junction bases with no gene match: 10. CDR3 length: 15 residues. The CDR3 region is CASSKASGSVGEQFF. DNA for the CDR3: TGTGCCAGCAGCAAAGCTAGCGGGAGTGTGGGTGAGCAGTTCTTC.

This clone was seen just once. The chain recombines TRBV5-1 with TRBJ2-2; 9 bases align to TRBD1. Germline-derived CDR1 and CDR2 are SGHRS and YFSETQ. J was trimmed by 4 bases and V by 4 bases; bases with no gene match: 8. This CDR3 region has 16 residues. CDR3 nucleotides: TGCGCCAGCAGCCCTGGACAGGGGATCGGCACCGGGGAGCTGTTTTTT. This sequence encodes CASSPGQGIGTGELFF.

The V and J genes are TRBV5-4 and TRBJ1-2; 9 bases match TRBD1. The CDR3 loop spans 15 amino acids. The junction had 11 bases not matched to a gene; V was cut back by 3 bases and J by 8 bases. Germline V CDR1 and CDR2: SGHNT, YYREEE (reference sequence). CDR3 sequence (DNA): TGTGCCAGCAGCTACTCGTTGGACAGGGGAAAGGGCTACACCTTC. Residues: CASSYSLDRGKGYTF.

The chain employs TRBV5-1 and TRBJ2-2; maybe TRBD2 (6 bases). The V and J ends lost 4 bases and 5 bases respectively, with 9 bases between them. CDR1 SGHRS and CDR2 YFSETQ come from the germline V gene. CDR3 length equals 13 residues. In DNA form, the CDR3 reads TGCGCCAGCAGCGGGGGGTATACCGGGGAGCTGTTTTTT. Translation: CASSGGYTGELFF.

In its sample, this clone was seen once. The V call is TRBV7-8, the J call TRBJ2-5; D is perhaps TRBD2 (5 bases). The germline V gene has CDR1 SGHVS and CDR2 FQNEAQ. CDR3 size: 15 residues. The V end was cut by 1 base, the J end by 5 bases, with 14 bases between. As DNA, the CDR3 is TGTGCCAGCAGCTTAGTGTATGACTATCGGGAGACCCAGTACTTC. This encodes CASSLVYDYRETQYF. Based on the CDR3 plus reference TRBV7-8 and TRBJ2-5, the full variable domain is GAGVSQSPRYKVAKRGQDVALRCDPISGHVSLFWYQQALGQGPEFLTYFQNEAQLDKSGLPSDRFFAERPEGSVSTLKIQRTQQEDSAVYLCASSLVYDYRETQYFGPGTRLLVL.

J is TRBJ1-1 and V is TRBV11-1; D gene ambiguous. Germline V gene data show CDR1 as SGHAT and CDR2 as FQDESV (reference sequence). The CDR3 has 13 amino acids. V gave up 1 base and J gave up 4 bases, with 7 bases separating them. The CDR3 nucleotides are TGTGCCAGCAGCTTAGACGTGCTCACTGAAGCTTTCTTT. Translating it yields CASSLDVLTEAFF.

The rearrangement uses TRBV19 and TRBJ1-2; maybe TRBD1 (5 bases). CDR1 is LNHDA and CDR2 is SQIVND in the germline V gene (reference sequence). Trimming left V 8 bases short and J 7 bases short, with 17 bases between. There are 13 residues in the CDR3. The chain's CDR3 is CASRRDLAGGYTF. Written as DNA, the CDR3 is TGTGCCAGTCGGCGGGACCTTGCAGGTGGCTACACCTTC.

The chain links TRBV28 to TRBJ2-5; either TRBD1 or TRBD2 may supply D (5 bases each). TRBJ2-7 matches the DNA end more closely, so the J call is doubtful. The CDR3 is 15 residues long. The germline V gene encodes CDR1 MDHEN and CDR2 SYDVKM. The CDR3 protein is CASTGATGLRYEQYF. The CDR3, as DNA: TGTGCCAGCACCGGGGCGACGGGTTTAAGGTACGAGCAGTACTTC.

CDR3 nucleotides: TGCGCCAGCAGTATCGGGACATCGAACACTGAAGCTTTCTTT. Its translation: CASSIGTSNTEAFF. V is TRBV5-1 and J is TRBJ1-1; perhaps TRBD1 as D (6 bases). Trimming removed 5 bases at V and 1 base at J, with 12 bases between. Per germline, CDR1 SGHRS and CDR2 YFSETQ. CDR3 length: 14 amino acids.

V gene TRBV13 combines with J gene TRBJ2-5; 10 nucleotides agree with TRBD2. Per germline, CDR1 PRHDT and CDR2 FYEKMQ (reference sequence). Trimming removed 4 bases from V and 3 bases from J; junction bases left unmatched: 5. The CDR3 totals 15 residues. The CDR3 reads CASSSGTSAEETQYF. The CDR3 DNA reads TGTGCCAGCAGCTCCGGGACTAGCGCTGAAGAGACCCAGTACTTC.

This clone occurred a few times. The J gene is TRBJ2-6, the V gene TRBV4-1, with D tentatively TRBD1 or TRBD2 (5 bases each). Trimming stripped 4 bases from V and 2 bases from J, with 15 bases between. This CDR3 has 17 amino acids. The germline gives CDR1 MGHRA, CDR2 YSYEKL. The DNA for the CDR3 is TGCGCCAGCAGCCCCCCAAGAGGGGATACTGGGGCCAACGTCCTGACTTTC. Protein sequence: CASSPPRGDTGANVLTF.

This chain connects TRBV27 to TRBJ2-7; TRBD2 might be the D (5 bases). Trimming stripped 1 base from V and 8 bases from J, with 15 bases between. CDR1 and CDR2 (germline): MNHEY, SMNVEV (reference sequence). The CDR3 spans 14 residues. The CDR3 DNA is TGTGCCAGCAGTTTATTAGGGAGCCCTGGGAAGCAGTACTTC. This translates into CASSLLGSPGKQYF.